These 23 T cell receptor beta chains were all obtained from the same sample, sequenced in a study of blood T cells in healthy people across ages. Through a sample-barcoded 5' primer and a J-beta primer mix, a second PCR was run for roughly 7 to 12 cycles. MiXCR, run by TCRdb on the 5' RACE reads, gives a single entry per CDR3 protein. Of roughly 730,000 distinct CDR3 sequences listed, about 61% were seen once; the top ten hold 25% to 30%. Sequencing used blood. The receptors were gathered from a man aged 40-55 years in good health.

This clonotype came up a few times. This chain connects TRBV6-1 to TRBJ2-7, with TRBD2 matching over 11 bases. The length of the CDR3 is 15 residues. The J segment lost 2 bases and the V segment lost 2 bases, leaving 2 bases of the junction unmatched. Germline lookup yields CDR1 MNHNS and CDR2 SASEGT. The CDR3 reads CASSELAGGTYEQYF. CDR3 bases: TGTGCCAGCAGTGAACTAGCGGGAGGTACCTACGAGCAGTACTTC.

The CDR3 bases are TGTGCCAGCAGCTTAGGGGCTGGGGCTGGGGCCAACGTCCTGACTTTC. Its translation: CASSLGAGAGANVLTF. This chain joins TRBV11-3 and TRBJ2-6; D gene ambiguous. The CDR3 contains 16 residues. V lost 1 base, J lost 2 bases, and 9 bases lay in between. Germline lookup yields CDR1 SGHNT and CDR2 YENEEA. Full variable domain (remainder filled in from reference TRBV11-3 and TRBJ2-6): EAGVVQSPRYKIIEKKQPVAFWCNPISGHNTLYWYLQNLGQGPELLIRYENEEAVDDSQLPKDRFSAERLKGVDSTLKIQPAELGDSAVYLCASSLGAGAGANVLTFGAGSRLTVL.

CDR3 coding DNA: TGCGCCAGCAGCCTACTGGACGGATTGAACACTGAAGCTTTCTTT. Amino acids: CASSLLDGLNTEAFF. This sequence joins TRBV4-1 and TRBJ1-1; D gene ambiguous. Germline V gene sequence: CDR1 MGHRA, CDR2 YSYEKL. The ends were cut back, 4 bases at V and 0 bases at J, with 12 bases in the middle. This CDR3 contains 15 residues.

The chain couples TRBV7-2 to TRBJ1-2; D may be TRBD1 (6 bases). Trimming removed 8 bases from V and 8 bases from J, with 21 bases in between. Germline CDR1 reads SGHTA; CDR2 reads FQGNSA. This CDR3 contains 14 residues. The CDR3 nucleotides are TGTGCCAGCTCTCTTCTAACACAGGGAGGAGGCTACACCTTC. Its protein product is CASSLLTQGGGYTF.

This clonotype has more than one count but fewer than ten. The chain couples TRBV6-5 to TRBJ2-7; 8 bases align to TRBD2. CDR1 is MNHEY, CDR2 SVGAGI, per germline. CDR3 length: 17 residues. Trimming took 4 bases from V and 1 from J; bases not matched to a gene: 12. This CDR3 is CASSLYRSAGVSYEQYF. In DNA form, the CDR3 reads TGTGCCAGCAGTTTATATCGGTCAGCGGGAGTGTCCTACGAGCAGTACTTC.

In this sample, this clonotype turned up a few times. CDR3 bases: TGTGCCAGCAGCCAAGGATTAAAGGTTTATGGCTACACCTTC. Residues: CASSQGLKVYGYTF. V is TRBV3-1 and J is TRBJ1-2; D gene unclear. V was clipped by 1 base and J by 5 bases, with 11 bases between them. Germline loops: CDR1 LGHDT, CDR2 YNNKEL (reference sequence). CDR3 size: 14 residues.

This clonotype was picked up a small number of times. The J gene is TRBJ2-7, the V gene TRBV20-1; a weak D match, TRBD2 (6 bases). The CDR3 totals 13 residues. V shed 3 bases and J shed 4 bases, with 13 bases lying between them. Looked up from germline, CDR1 is DFQATT and CDR2 is SNEGSKA (reference sequence). CDR3 coding DNA: TGCAGTGCTAGGCTGGGTAGCGGTTACGAGCAGTACTTC. Its protein product is CSARLGSGYEQYF.

The chain combines TRBV5-5 with TRBJ2-5; no firm D call. The CDR3 is 15 amino acids. The V end was cut by 4 bases, the J end by 2 bases, with 15 bases between. Germline V gene sequence: CDR1 SGHKS, CDR2 YYEKEE (reference sequence). The CDR3 here is CASSRAGNVQETQYF. The CDR3 nucleotides read TGTGCCAGCAGCCGCGCAGGCAACGTTCAAGAGACCCAGTACTTC.

This chain joins TRBV4-2 and TRBJ1-5, with 10 bases lining up with TRBD1. V trimming: 4 bases; J trimming: 4 bases; junction bases outside the gene matches: 7. Germline values: CDR1 LGHNA, CDR2 YNFKEQ. This CDR3 region has 16 residues. This CDR3 reads CASSRDRGGQNQPQHF. The CDR3 DNA follows: TGTGCCAGCAGCCGGGACAGGGGCGGGCAAAATCAGCCCCAGCATTTT.

This clonotype was picked up a small number of times. The chain couples TRBV7-2 to TRBJ2-4, with no clear D. The CDR3 spans 16 residues. Trimming stripped 1 base from V and 6 bases from J, with 16 bases between. Germline lookup yields CDR1 SGHTA and CDR2 FQGNSA. CDR3 nucleotide sequence: TGTGCCAGCAGCTTAGGAGTGGTCGGGCAGACAAACATTCAGTACTTC. Protein product: CASSLGVVGQTNIQYF.

The chain uses TRBV15 and TRBJ1-6; possibly TRBD1 for D (6 bases). The V gene's germline CDR1 is LNHNV and CDR2 YYDKDF (reference sequence). V lost 5 bases and J lost 7, with 15 bases in between. This CDR3 contains 15 residues. The CDR3 protein is CATSGQGRRNSPLHF. CDR3 bases: TGTGCCACCAGCGGGCAGGGGAGGCGGAATTCACCCCTCCACTTT.

The chain has TRBV10-3 and TRBJ2-7; D gene unclear. The CDR3 is made up of 13 amino acids. Germline CDR1 and CDR2: ENHRY and SYGVKD. The V end was cut by 6 bases, the J end by 3 bases, with 12 bases between. In nucleotides, the CDR3 is TGTGCCATCAGGGCGGACCTCCACTACGAGCAGTACTTC. This gives the protein CAIRADLHYEQYF.

This chain links TRBV7-8 with TRBJ1-2, with 11 nucleotides matching TRBD1. Germline values: CDR1 SGHVS, CDR2 FQNEAQ. The J segment lost 7 bases and the V segment lost 4 bases, leaving 5 bases of the junction unmatched. This CDR3 is 14 amino acids long. CDR3 bases: TGTGCCAGCAGCTATCGGACAGGGGGCATTGGCTACACCTTC. As protein: CASSYRTGGIGYTF. Filled out from reference TRBV7-8 and TRBJ1-2, the complete variable domain reads GAGVSQSPRYKVAKRGQDVALRCDPISGHVSLFWYQQALGQGPEFLTYFQNEAQLDKSGLPSDRFFAERPEGSVSTLKIQRTQQEDSAVYLCASSYRTGGIGYTFGSGTRLTVV.

This clonotype showed up just once. This chain uses TRBV7-2 with TRBJ2-1; 7 bases align to TRBD1. Looked up from germline, CDR1 is SGHTA and CDR2 is FQGNSA. With V trimmed by 5 bases and J by 15 bases, 10 bases remained unmatched. The CDR3 runs to 12 residues. The CDR3 bases are TGTGCCAGCAGCCAAGGGACAGTACAACCGTTCTTC. It codes for CASSQGTVQPFF.

V is TRBV29-1 and J is TRBJ2-5; possible D gene TRBD2, 5 bases. Trimming removed 4 bases at V and 5 bases at J, with 17 bases between. The CDR3 is 14 residues long. Germline lookup yields CDR1 SQVTM and CDR2 ANQGSEA. CDR3 region: CSVGRVIKGETQYF. DNA for the CDR3: TGCAGCGTTGGGCGGGTGATTAAAGGCGAGACCCAGTACTTC.

The chain links TRBV20-1 to TRBJ1-4, with 10 bases that match TRBD1. CDR1 and CDR2 (germline): DFQATT, SNEGSKA (reference sequence). Germline trimming cut 8 bases from V and 6 bases from J; bases unmatched to any gene: 6. The CDR3 extends over 13 amino acids. The DNA of the CDR3 is TGCAGTCCAAGCGGGACAGGGGATGAAAAACTGTTTTTT. Its translation: CSPSGTGDEKLFF.

This clonotype was seen a few times. The rearrangement links TRBV6-5 to TRBJ2-7; possible D gene TRBD1, 7 bases. Trimming shortened V by 6 bases and J by 3 bases, and 15 bases separated the two germline ends. Germline V gene sequence: CDR1 MNHEY, CDR2 SVGAGI. The CDR3 extends over 14 amino acids. The CDR3 here is CASSQGRGVYEQYF. CDR3 nucleotide sequence: TGTGCCAGCAGCCAGGGCAGGGGGGTCTACGAGCAGTACTTC.

The chain joins TRBV20-1 to TRBJ2-3; 7 nucleotides align to TRBD1. The CDR3 is 16 residues long. Germline trimming cut 1 base from V and 4 bases from J; bases unmatched to any gene: 11. Germline V gene lookup returns CDR1 DFQATT and CDR2 SNEGSKA (reference sequence). The CDR3 DNA reads TGCAGTGCTAGAGTCCCAGGGGGACAGCGAGCAGATACGCAGTATTTT. As protein: CSARVPGGQRADTQYF.

In its sample, this clonotype was seen many times. The rearrangement links TRBV7-2 to TRBJ1-1; D possibly corresponds to TRBD1 (5 bases). Per the germline V gene, CDR1 is SGHTA and CDR2 is FQGNSA. Trimming pared 0 bases from V and 5 bases from J, leaving 10 bases between. The length of the CDR3 is 14 residues. The CDR3 here is CASSLAGGPTEAFF. In DNA form, the CDR3 reads TGTGCCAGCAGCTTAGCTGGGGGTCCGACTGAAGCTTTCTTT.

The chain recombines TRBV12-3 or TRBV12-4 with TRBJ2-1; 7 bases agree with TRBD2. The CDR3 covers 14 residues. V lost 0 bases to trimming and J lost 8 bases; unmatched junction nucleotides: 4. CDR3 residues: CASSLALREHEQFF. CDR3 sequence (DNA): TGTGCCAGCAGTTTAGCCTTGCGGGAGCATGAGCAGTTCTTC.

This clonotype has ten or more counts. The V gene is TRBV4-3, the J gene TRBJ2-1; possibly TRBD1 for D (5 bases). This CDR3 has 18 amino acids. Germline values: CDR1 LGHNA, CDR2 YSLEER. Trimming stripped 0 bases from V and 0 bases from J, with 15 bases between. The CDR3 DNA reads as TGCGCCAGCAGCCAAGACAGGGATGGTCCCAGCTCCTACAATGAGCAGTTCTTC. This gives the protein CASSQDRDGPSSYNEQFF.

The V call is TRBV2, the J call TRBJ2-3; D is ambiguous. CDR3 size: 16 residues. Germline V gene sequence: CDR1 SNHLY, CDR2 FYNNEI. V was pared by 6 bases and J by 0 bases, with 16 bases between. This chain's CDR3 is CASRYSLDFSTDTQYF. CDR3 sequence (DNA): TGTGCCAGCAGATACAGCCTCGACTTTAGCACAGATACGCAGTATTTT.

V gene TRBV24-1 combines with J gene TRBJ2-1; 12 positions match TRBD2. The CDR3 spans 16 residues. Per germline, CDR1 KGHDR and CDR2 SFDVKD. V lost 3 bases to trimming and J lost 3 bases; unmatched junction nucleotides: 2. The DNA for the CDR3 is TGTGCCACCAGTGATGGGACTAGCGGGTACTACAATGAGCAGTTCTTC. Translating it yields CATSDGTSGYYNEQFF.